This T cell receptor beta chain was obtained from a study of long-term antiretroviral therapy in people with HIV. Notes on the study in general: ART adherence, viral resistance and therapy changes went unrecorded.

In regard to this clone: Its antigen is undetermined.

V trimming: 6 bases; J trimming: 3 bases; junction bases outside the gene matches: 8. CDR3 size: 16 residues. The germline CDR1 and CDR2 sequences are SNHLY and FYNNEI. Survey-level immunoSEQ v3.0 assays were run. Per-sample targets for sequencing were roughly 40,000-50,000 T-cell genomes. Clones were sequenced by immunoSEQ multiplex PCR, and TCRdb holds only the in-frame ones, with some missing. In the table there are 30,000 or so clones, roughly 92% of which are singletons. Source: unsorted PBMCs, taken about 6.5 years after starting antiretroviral therapy. The sequence was obtained from a woman between 35 and 50 years old with HIV. V gene TRBV2 combines with J gene TRBJ2-3; 11 bases are a match to TRBD2. The CDR3 loop is CASRGGGLAETDTQYF. DNA for the CDR3: TGTGCCAGCAGGGGAGGGGGACTAGCGGAAACAGATACGCAGTATTTT.